Listed below are T cell receptor beta chains from one sample, sequenced in a study of blood T cells in healthy people across ages. TCRdb reprocessed the 5' RACE reads via MiXCR and lists one record per CDR3 protein. Among just over 800,000 distinct CDR3 sequences listed, 62% were seen once. The sample comprised blood. The receptors derive from a man aged 25 to 40 in good health. The CDR3 runs from the conserved cysteine through the conserved F or W. D genes are given only for firm matches. Expanded clones get a size class; other rows say once, few or many, or leave the size out.

DNA: TGTGCCAGCAGCCCGGGTGAGGGGCCAATTTACAATGAGCAGTTCTTC; CDR3: CASSPGEGPIYNEQFF; J: TRBJ2-1; V: TRBV12-3/TRBV12-4; size: .; D: .
DNA: TGCAGTGCTATGGGGACTAGCGGGCGAAGACTTCAAGAGACCCAGTACTTC; CDR3: CSAMGTSGRRLQETQYF; J: TRBJ2-5; V: TRBV20-1; size: .; D: TRBD2
DNA: TGCGCCAGCAGCCAGACCGCGGGCGGTGGCCCAGATACGCAGTATTTT; CDR3: CASSQTAGGGPDTQYF; J: TRBJ2-3; V: TRBV4-3; size: once; D: .
DNA: TGCGCCAGCAGCTTGCCTTCCCGGGACATCTACGAGCAGTACTTC; CDR3: CASSLPSRDIYEQYF; J: TRBJ2-7; V: TRBV5-1; size: .; D: .
DNA: TGTGCCAGCAGTTACATGAAGAGCTCCTACAATGAGCAGTTCTTC; CDR3: CASSYMKSSYNEQFF; J: TRBJ2-1; V: TRBV6-5; size: .; D: .
DNA: TGTGCCAGCATTGACAGCGGGGGCTCCTACGAGCAGTACTTC; CDR3: CASIDSGGSYEQYF; J: TRBJ2-7; V: TRBV28; size: .; D: TRBD2
DNA: TGTGCCAGCAGCTCCTGGCAGGGACAGCAGCATTTT; CDR3: CASSSWQGQQHF; J: TRBJ1-5; V: TRBV7-2; size: .; D: TRBD1
DNA: TGTGCCATCAAGGGCATCGGGGCACAAGAGACCCAGTACTTC; CDR3: CAIKGIGAQETQYF; J: TRBJ2-5; V: TRBV10-3; size: few; D: .
DNA: TGCAGTGCTAGACTAGCGGGGATGGGAGATACGCAGTATTTT; CDR3: CSARLAGMGDTQYF; J: TRBJ2-3; V: TRBV20-1; size: .; D: TRBD2
DNA: TGTACCAGCAGTCCTAGCGGGGGGCCCCGGGAGACCCAGTACTTC; CDR3: CTSSPSGGPRETQYF; J: TRBJ2-5; V: TRBV12-3/TRBV12-4; size: .; D: TRBD2
DNA: TGTGCCAGCAGTTATAAACAGGTTGACAACACTGAAGCTTTCTTT; CDR3: CASSYKQVDNTEAFF; J: TRBJ1-1; V: TRBV6-5; size: .; D: .
DNA: TGCAGTGCTGGGACAGCGTCCTACAATGAGCAGTTCTTC; CDR3: CSAGTASYNEQFF; J: TRBJ2-1; V: TRBV20-1; size: .; D: TRBD1
DNA: TGTGCCAGCAGCCAAGGGCAGGCCACCAATCAGCCCCAGCATTTT; CDR3: CASSQGQATNQPQHF; J: TRBJ1-5; V: TRBV4-2; size: .; D: .
DNA: TGTGCCAGCAGTTACCCCGGACAGGGGGCGCGGGACACTGAAGCTTTCTTT; CDR3: CASSYPGQGARDTEAFF; J: TRBJ1-1; V: TRBV6-6; size: .; D: TRBD1
DNA: TGTGCCAGCAGCTTGGTAGGGGGCAGTCCCTACGAGCAGTACTTC; CDR3: CASSLVGGSPYEQYF; J: TRBJ2-7; V: TRBV5-8; size: .; D: TRBD1